The source of this TCR beta chain is a study of early stage breast cancer tumors. This clone was seen a handful of times. This table comes from immunoSEQ multiplex PCR, and its TCRdb copy is limited to in-frame clones, with some not included. The sample records 30,000 to 40,000 clones, over 70% being singletons. V shed 0 bases and J shed 9 bases, with 9 bases lying between them. Germline CDR1 MGHRA, CDR2 YSYEKL. The CDR3 consists of 14 residues. The sequenced material came from blood. The source is a person aged 55 to 70 with breast cancer. This chain connects TRBV4-1 to TRBJ1-6; D gene uncertain. The CDR3 sequence is CASSQDQSISPLHF. The CDR3 region has the DNA TGCGCCAGCAGCCAAGATCAGAGCATTTCACCCCTCCACTTT.